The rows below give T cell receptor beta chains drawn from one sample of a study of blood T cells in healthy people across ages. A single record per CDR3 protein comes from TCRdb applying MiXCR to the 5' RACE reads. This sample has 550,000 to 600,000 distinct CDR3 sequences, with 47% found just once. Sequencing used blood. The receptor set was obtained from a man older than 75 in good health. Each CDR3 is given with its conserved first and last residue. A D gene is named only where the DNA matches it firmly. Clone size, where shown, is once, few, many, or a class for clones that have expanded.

CSVSTGGDSGANVLTF	TGCAGTGTGAGCACGGGAGGAGACTCTGGGGCCAACGTCCTGACTTTC	NA	TRBV20-1	TRBJ2-6	TRBD2
CASSPLRQGAYEQYF	TGTGCCAGCAGCCCGTTGAGACAGGGGGCCTACGAGCAGTACTTC	NA	TRBV7-2	TRBJ2-7	TRBD1
CASSNPGKGGTGYTF	TGTGCCAGCAGCAATCCCGGGAAGGGTGGGACTGGCTACACCTTC	NA	TRBV7-2	TRBJ1-2	NA
CASSPGRFTDTQYF	TGTGCCAGCAGTCCAGGGCGATTCACAGATACGCAGTATTTT	few	TRBV27	TRBJ2-3	NA
CASSPLRTQREVDEQYF	TGTGCCAGCAGCCCTCTGCGGACCCAGCGGGAGGTAGACGAGCAGTACTTC	NA	TRBV7-9	TRBJ2-7	TRBD2
CASSGLADLEQYF	TGTGCCAGCAGCGGACTAGCGGACCTCGAGCAGTACTTC	few	TRBV9	TRBJ2-7	TRBD2
CTSSFTGTDTQYF	TGTACCAGCAGCTTCACAGGGACAGATACGCAGTATTTT	NA	TRBV7-6	TRBJ2-3	NA
CASSLSGVLEAQYF	TGTGCCAGCAGCCTCTCAGGGGTTTTGGAGGCCCAGTACTTC	NA	TRBV6-2/TRBV6-3	TRBJ2-7	NA
CASSLFTTDEQFF	TGCGCCAGCAGCCTGTTCACGACAGATGAGCAGTTCTTC	NA	TRBV5-1	TRBJ2-1	NA
CSVESRAGDEQFF	TGCAGCGTTGAGTCCCGGGCCGGGGATGAGCAGTTCTTC	NA	TRBV29-1	TRBJ2-1	NA
CASSPPGGLGEKLFF	TGCGCCAGCAGCCCGCCGGGGGGGCTGGGTGAAAAACTGTTTTTT	NA	TRBV4-3	TRBJ1-4	NA
CASATGPYNEQFF	TGCGCCAGCGCGACAGGACCTTACAATGAGCAGTTCTTC	NA	TRBV10-2	TRBJ2-1	NA
CATSRYEQYF	TGTGCCACCAGCAGGTACGAGCAGTACTTC	NA	TRBV15	TRBJ2-7	NA
CASSVDHRGNSGYTF	TGTGCCAGCAGCGTCGACCACAGGGGCAATAGCGGCTACACCTTC	few	TRBV9	TRBJ1-2	TRBD1
CSALLAGGPSGEQFF	TGCAGTGCTCTTCTAGCGGGGGGGCCCTCGGGCGAGCAGTTCTTC	NA	TRBV20-1	TRBJ2-1	TRBD2
CASSSKASGAHNEQFF	TGCGCCAGCAGCTCCAAGGCTAGCGGGGCCCACAATGAGCAGTTCTTC	NA	TRBV5-1	TRBJ2-1	TRBD2
CASSPGQGGLNTEAFF	TGTGCCAGCAGCCCAGGACAGGGAGGATTGAACACTGAAGCTTTCTTT	NA	TRBV7-8	TRBJ1-1	TRBD1
CSVVGGNEKLFF	TGCAGCGTTGTAGGGGGCAATGAAAAACTGTTTTTT	NA	TRBV29-1	TRBJ1-4	TRBD1
CASSQSLPGANVLTF	TGTGCCAGCAGCCAATCCCTTCCCGGGGCCAACGTCCTGACTTTC	few	TRBV9	TRBJ2-6	NA
CASSLNSGANVLTF	TGTGCCAGCAGCCTCAACTCTGGGGCCAACGTCCTGACTTTC	many	TRBV7-2	TRBJ2-6	NA
CASSLSEDVNPYEQYF	TGTGCCAGCAGCTTAAGCGAGGACGTTAACCCCTACGAGCAGTACTTC	few	TRBV7-3	TRBJ2-7	NA
CASSYRDGTDTRYF	TGTGCCAGCAGTTACAGAGACGGCACAGATACGCGGTATTTT	once	TRBV6-6	TRBJ2-3	NA
CASSLDLSNQPQHF	TGTGCCAGCAGCTTAGATCTTAGCAATCAGCCCCAGCATTTT	NA	TRBV7-9	TRBJ1-5	NA
CASSQAGRLTDTQYF	TGCGCCAGCAGCCAAGCGGGGCGGCTCACAGATACGCAGTATTTT	NA	TRBV4-1	TRBJ2-3	NA
CASSFQGRGEQYF	TGCGCCAGCAGCTTCCAGGGCCGGGGCGAGCAGTACTTC	NA	TRBV5-1	TRBJ2-7	NA
CASSLLSSGSYNEQFF	TGTGCCAGCAGCTTATTGTCTAGCGGGTCCTACAATGAGCAGTTCTTC	few	TRBV7-8	TRBJ2-1	TRBD2
CASRVDFLYNEQYF	TGTGCCAGCAGGGTGGACTTTCTCTACAATGAGCAGTACTTC	NA	TRBV5-4	TRBJ2-7	NA
CASSKDPWGAEAFF	TGTGCCAGCAGTAAAGACCCGTGGGGGGCCGAAGCTTTCTTT	NA	TRBV12-3/TRBV12-4	TRBJ1-1	NA
CASSPDSFYEQYF	TGTGCCAGCAGCCCTGACAGCTTCTACGAGCAGTACTTC	once	TRBV11-1	TRBJ2-7	NA
CSARDPKGSNQPQHF	TGCAGTGCTAGAGACCCGAAGGGAAGCAATCAGCCCCAGCATTTT	NA	TRBV20-1	TRBJ1-5	NA